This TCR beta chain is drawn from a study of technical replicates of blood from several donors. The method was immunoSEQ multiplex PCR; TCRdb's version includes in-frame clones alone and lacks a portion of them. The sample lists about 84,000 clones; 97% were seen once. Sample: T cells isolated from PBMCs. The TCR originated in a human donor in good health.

For the CDR3, the DNA is TGTGCCAGCAGCCTAGCGGGAGAATCCGAGCAGTACTTC. Translating it yields CASSLAGESEQYF. This chain joins TRBV28 and TRBJ2-7, with 10 bases identical to TRBD2. The CDR3 spans 13 residues. Germline lookup yields CDR1 MDHEN and CDR2 SYDVKM. The trim removed 6 bases at V and 6 bases at J, leaving 5 bases unmatched. Using reference TRBV28 and TRBJ2-7 for the parts outside the CDR3, the full variable domain is DVKVTQSSRYLVKRTGEKVFLECVQDMDHENMFWYRQDPGLGLRLIYFSYDVKMKEKGDIPEGYSVSREKKERFSLILESASTNQTSMYLCASSLAGESEQYFGPGTRLTVT.